This entry is about one T cell receptor (beta chain). In the original analysis: Counts of nucleated cells, estimated from reference gene primer amplification, were obtained. The data were produced by immunoSEQ multiplex PCR, yet TCRdb's version contains in-frame clones alone and is incomplete. D and trimming come from the DNA, and the V and J calls and clone size come from that table. The sample contains 280,000 or so clones, approximately 83% of which appear only once. Germline CDR1 reads LGHDT; CDR2 reads YNNKEL (reference sequence). The ends were cut back, 0 bases at V and 6 bases at J, with 7 bases in the middle. The CDR3 contains 13 residues. This sample stems from a study of blood T cell repertoires in COVID-19.

The chain links TRBV3-1 (or the pseudogene TRBV3-2) to TRBJ2-3; D unresolved. The sequence came from a woman between 50 and 59 years old who had recovered from COVID-19. The source material was peripheral blood. CDR3 nucleotides: TGTGCCAGCAGCCAAGATTGGCCGGATACGCAGTATTTT. It codes for CASSQDWPDTQYF.